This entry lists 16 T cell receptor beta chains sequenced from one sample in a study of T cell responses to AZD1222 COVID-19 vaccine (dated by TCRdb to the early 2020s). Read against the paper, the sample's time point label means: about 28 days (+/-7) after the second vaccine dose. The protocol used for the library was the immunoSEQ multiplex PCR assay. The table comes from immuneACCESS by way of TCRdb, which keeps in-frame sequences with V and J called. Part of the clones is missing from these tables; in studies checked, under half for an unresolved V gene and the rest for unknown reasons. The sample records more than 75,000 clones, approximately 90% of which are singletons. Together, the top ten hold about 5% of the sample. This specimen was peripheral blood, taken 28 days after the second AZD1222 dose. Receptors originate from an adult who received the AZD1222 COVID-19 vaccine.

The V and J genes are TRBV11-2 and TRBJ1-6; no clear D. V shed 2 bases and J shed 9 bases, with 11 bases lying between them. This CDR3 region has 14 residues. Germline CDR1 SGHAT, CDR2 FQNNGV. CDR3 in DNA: TGTGCCAGCAGCTTAAGGGTCCAATTTTCACCCCTCCACTTT. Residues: CASSLRVQFSPLHF.

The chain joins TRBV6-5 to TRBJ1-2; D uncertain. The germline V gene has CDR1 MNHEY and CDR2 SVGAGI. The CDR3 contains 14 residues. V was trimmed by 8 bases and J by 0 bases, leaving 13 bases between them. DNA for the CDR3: TGTGCCAGCGCCCTAGAAACTTCTAACTATGGCTACACCTTC. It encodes CASALETSNYGYTF.

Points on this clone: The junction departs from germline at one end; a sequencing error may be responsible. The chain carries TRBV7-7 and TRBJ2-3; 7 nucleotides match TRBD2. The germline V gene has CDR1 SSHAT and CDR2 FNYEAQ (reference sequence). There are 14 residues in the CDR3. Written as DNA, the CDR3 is TGTGCTAGCAGCTCCAGCGGGGCTGGGGATACGCAGTATTTT. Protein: CASSSSGAGDTQYF. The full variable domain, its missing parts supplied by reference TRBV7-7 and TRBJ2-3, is GAGVSQSPRYKVTKRGQDVTLRCDPISSHATLYWYQQALGQGPEFLTYFNYEAQPDKSGLPSDRFSAERPEGSISTLTIQRTEQRDSAMYRCASSSSGAGDTQYFGPGTRLTVL.

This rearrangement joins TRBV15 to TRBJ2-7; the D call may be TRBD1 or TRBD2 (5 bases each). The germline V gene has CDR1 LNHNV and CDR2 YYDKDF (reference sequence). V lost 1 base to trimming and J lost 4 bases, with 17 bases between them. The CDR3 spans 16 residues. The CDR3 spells CATSRVGDGGVYEQYF. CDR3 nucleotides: TGTGCCACCAGCAGAGTAGGGGACGGTGGGGTATACGAGCAGTACTTC.

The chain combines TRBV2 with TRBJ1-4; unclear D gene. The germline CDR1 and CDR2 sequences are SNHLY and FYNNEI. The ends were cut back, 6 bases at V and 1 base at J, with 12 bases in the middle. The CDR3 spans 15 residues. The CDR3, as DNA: TGTGCCAGCAGACGACTTGGTGGAACTAATGAAAAACTGTTTTTT. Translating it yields CASRRLGGTNEKLFF.

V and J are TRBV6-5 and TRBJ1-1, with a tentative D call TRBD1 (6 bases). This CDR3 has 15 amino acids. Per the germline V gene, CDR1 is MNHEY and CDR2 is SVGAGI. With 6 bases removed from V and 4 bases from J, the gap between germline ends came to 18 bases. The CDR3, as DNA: TGTGCCAGCAGCGGTTTCCCAGGGGAGGGCACTGAAGCTTTCTTT. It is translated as CASSGFPGEGTEAFF.

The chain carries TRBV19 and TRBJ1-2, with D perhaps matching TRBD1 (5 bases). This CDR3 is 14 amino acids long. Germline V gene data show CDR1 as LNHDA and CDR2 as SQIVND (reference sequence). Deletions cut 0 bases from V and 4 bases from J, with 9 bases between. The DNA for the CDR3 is TGTGCCAGTAGTATAGAGGCAGGGCCCTATGGCTACACCTTC. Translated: CASSIEAGPYGYTF.

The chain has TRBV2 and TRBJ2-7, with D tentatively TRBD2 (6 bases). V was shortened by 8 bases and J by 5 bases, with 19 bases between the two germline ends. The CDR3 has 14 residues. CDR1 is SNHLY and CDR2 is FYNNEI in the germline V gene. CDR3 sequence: CASSVFGSQNEQYF. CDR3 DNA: TGTGCCAGCTCCGTGTTCGGGAGCCAAAACGAGCAGTACTTC.

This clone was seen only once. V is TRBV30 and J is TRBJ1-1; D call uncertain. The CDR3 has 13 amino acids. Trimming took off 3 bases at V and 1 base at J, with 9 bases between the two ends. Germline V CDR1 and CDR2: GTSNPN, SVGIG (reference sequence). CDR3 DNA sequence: TGTGCCTGGAGGAAGGACGGGAACACTGAAGCTTTCTTT. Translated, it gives CAWRKDGNTEAFF.

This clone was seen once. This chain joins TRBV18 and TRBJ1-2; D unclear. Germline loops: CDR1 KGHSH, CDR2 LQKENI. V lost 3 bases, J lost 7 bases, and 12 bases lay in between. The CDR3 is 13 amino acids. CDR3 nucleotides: TGTGCCAGCTCACCGCTGCGGGGAACTGGCTACACCTTC. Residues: CASSPLRGTGYTF.

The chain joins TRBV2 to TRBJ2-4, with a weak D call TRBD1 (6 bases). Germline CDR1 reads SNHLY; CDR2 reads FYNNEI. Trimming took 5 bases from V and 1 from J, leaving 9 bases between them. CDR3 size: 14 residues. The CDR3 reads CASSPQGAKNIQYF. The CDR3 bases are TGTGCCAGCAGTCCTCAGGGGGCCAAAAACATTCAGTACTTC.

CDR3 DNA: TGTGCCAGCAGTAAAACAGGGGGCACGAATCAGCCCCAGCATTTT. Protein product: CASSKTGGTNQPQHF. The chain combines TRBV28 with TRBJ1-5; 9 bases line up with TRBD1. There are 15 residues in the CDR3. Trimming removed 5 bases from V and 4 bases from J; junction bases left unmatched: 6. The germline V gene encodes CDR1 MDHEN and CDR2 SYDVKM.

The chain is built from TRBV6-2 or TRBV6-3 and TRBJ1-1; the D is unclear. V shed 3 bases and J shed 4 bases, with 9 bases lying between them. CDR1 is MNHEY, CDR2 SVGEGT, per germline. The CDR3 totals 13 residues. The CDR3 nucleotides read TGTGCCAGCAGTTATGAGCGGCGCACTGAAGCTTTCTTT. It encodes CASSYERRTEAFF.

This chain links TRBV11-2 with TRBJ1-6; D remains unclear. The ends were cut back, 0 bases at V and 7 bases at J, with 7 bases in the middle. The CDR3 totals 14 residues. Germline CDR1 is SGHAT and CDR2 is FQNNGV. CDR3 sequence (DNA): TGTGCCAGCAGCTTAGATCTCCGAAATTCACCCCTCCACTTT. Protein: CASSLDLRNSPLHF.

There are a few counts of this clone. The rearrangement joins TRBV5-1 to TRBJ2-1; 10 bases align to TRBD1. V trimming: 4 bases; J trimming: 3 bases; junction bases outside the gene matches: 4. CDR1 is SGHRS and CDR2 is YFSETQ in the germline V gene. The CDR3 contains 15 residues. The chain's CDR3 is CASSPTGGIYNEQFF. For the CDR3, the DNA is TGCGCCAGCAGCCCGACAGGGGGCATCTACAATGAGCAGTTCTTC.

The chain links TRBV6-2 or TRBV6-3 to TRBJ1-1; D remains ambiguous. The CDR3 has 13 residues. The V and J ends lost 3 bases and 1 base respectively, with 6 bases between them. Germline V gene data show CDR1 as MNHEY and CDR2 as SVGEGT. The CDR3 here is CASSYSENTEAFF. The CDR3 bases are TGTGCCAGCAGTTATTCGGAGAACACTGAAGCTTTCTTT.